Presented here are 11 T cell receptor beta chains from one specimen sequenced in a study of technical replicates of blood from several donors. Data came from immunoSEQ multiplex PCR; TCRdb stores just in-frame clones and leaves some out. Among approximately 87,000 clones listed, approximately 94% were seen once. The sample taken for sequencing was T cells isolated from PBMCs. The receptor set was obtained from a human donor in good health.

This clone was counted only a few times. The V call is TRBV7-8, the J call TRBJ1-4, with 7 positions matching TRBD1. Trimming took 6 bases from V and 6 from J; bases not matched to a gene: 10. Germline V CDR1 and CDR2: SGHVS, FQNEAQ. This CDR3 is 15 amino acids long. CDR3 residues: CASRFTGATDEKLFF. As DNA, the CDR3 is TGTGCCAGCAGATTTACAGGGGCGACTGATGAAAAACTGTTTTTT.

The chain joins TRBV14 to TRBJ1-2; D remains unclear. CDR1 and CDR2 from the germline V gene are SGHDN and FVKESK. This CDR3 spans 13 amino acids. Trimming took 3 bases from V and 2 from J, leaving 7 bases between them. The CDR3 protein is CASSHEANYGYTF. DNA for the CDR3: TGTGCCAGCAGCCATGAGGCAAACTATGGCTACACCTTC.

The chain carries TRBV6-6 and TRBJ1-4; 8 bases map to TRBD1. This CDR3 has 13 residues. With 10 bases clipped from V and 6 bases from J, the junction kept 7 bases outside the gene matches. Per germline, CDR1 MNHNY and CDR2 SVGAGI (reference sequence). Written as DNA, the CDR3 is TGTGCCACGTCGACAGGGGTATATGAAAAACTGTTTTTT. This sequence encodes CATSTGVYEKLFF.

The chain is built from TRBV7-6 and TRBJ2-1, with D maybe TRBD2 (6 bases). This CDR3 comprises 15 residues. The ends were cut back, 5 bases at V and 7 bases at J, with 18 bases in the middle. Looked up from germline, CDR1 is SGHVS and CDR2 is FNYEAQ. The CDR3 loop reads CASSQRSGERNEQFF. DNA of the CDR3: TGTGCCAGCAGCCAACGTTCGGGAGAAAGAAATGAGCAGTTCTTC.

In this sample, this clone turned up a few times. The chain has TRBV13 and TRBJ2-1; the D is unclear. In germline, CDR1 is PRHDT, CDR2 FYEKMQ (reference sequence). The CDR3 consists of 12 residues. The ends were cut back, 5 bases at V and 7 bases at J, with 9 bases in the middle. The CDR3 region is CASSLTRNEQFF. CDR3 bases: TGTGCCAGCAGCCTGACGCGGAATGAGCAGTTCTTC.

The chain couples TRBV16 to TRBJ2-3, with a possible D match to TRBD2 (6 bases). V was pared by 2 bases and J by 3 bases, with 15 bases between. The CDR3 consists of 16 residues. CDR1 KGHSY and CDR2 FQNENV come from the germline V gene. CDR3 coding DNA: TGTGCCAGCAGCCAAGGGCGGGGAGAGGCTACAGATACGCAGTATTTT. Translating gives CASSQGRGEATDTQYF.

The gene calls are TRBV6-1 and TRBJ2-2; 7 positions match TRBD1. The CDR3 totals 15 residues. V dropped 3 bases and J dropped 9; count of bases not matched to a gene: 10. Germline lookup yields CDR1 MNHNS and CDR2 SASEGT. The CDR3 is CASSEPDRWDRELFF. CDR3 DNA sequence: TGTGCCAGCAGTGAGCCGGACAGGTGGGATAGGGAGCTGTTTTTT.

The chain recombines TRBV6-5 with TRBJ1-2, with D possibly being TRBD1 (6 bases). CDR1 is MNHEY and CDR2 is SVGAGI in the germline V gene. The V end lost 2 bases, the J end lost 4 bases, and 14 bases lay between the germline ends. This CDR3 is 15 amino acids long. CDR3 protein: CASSYASTGLYGYTF. DNA of the CDR3: TGTGCCAGCAGTTACGCCTCGACAGGTCTCTATGGCTACACCTTC.

The genes are TRBV2 and TRBJ2-1; 10 nucleotides align to TRBD2. The CDR3 has 16 residues. Germline lookup yields CDR1 SNHLY and CDR2 FYNNEI. Germline trimming cut 6 bases from V and 9 bases from J; bases unmatched to any gene: 14. The CDR3, as DNA: TGTGCCAGCAGAATCTTAGCGGGGGGCTCTCCGGGTGAGCAGTTCTTC. This encodes CASRILAGGSPGEQFF.

The V and J genes are TRBV4-1 and TRBJ2-1; possible D gene TRBD2, 5 bases. Deletions cut 4 bases from V and 5 bases from J, with 21 bases between. The length of the CDR3 is 17 residues. Germline CDR1 and CDR2: MGHRA and YSYEKL. The CDR3 nucleotides read TGCGCCAGCAGCCCCAAGCCACAGCCGGGATCTCACAATGAGCAGTTCTTC. Protein sequence: CASSPKPQPGSHNEQFF.

The genes are TRBV11-2 and TRBJ2-3; 8 bases line up with TRBD2. The length of the CDR3 is 17 residues. Germline-derived CDR1 and CDR2 are SGHAT and FQNNGV. J lost 3 bases, V lost 3 bases, and 11 bases had no gene match. CDR3 DNA sequence: TGTGCCAGCAGCTTGGTTTCACTAGCGGTATTGACAGATACGCAGTATTTT. The encoded protein is CASSLVSLAVLTDTQYF.